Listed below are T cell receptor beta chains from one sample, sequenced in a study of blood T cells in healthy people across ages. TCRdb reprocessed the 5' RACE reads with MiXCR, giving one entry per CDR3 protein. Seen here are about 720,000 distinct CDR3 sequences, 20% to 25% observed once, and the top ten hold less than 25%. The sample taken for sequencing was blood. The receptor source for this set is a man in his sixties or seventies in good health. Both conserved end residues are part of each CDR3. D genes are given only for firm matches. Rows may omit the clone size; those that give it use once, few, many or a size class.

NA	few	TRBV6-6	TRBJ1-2	TGTGCCAGCAGTTATGCTGGCTACACCTTC	CASSYAGYTF
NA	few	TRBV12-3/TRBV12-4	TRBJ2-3	TGTGCCAGCAGCAAAAGCTACACTAGTATTTCGGCAGATACGCAGTATTTT	CASSKSYTSISADTQYF
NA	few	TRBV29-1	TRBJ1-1	TGCAGCGTTGCGGGGGGGGGTGGCCGGCCCTTT	CSVAGGGGRPF
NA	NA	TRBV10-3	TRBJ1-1	TGTGCCATCAGTGAGTCCCCGGGGAGGGCCAACACTGAAGCTTTCTTT	CAISESPGRANTEAFF
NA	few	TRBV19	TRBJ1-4	TGTGCCAGTAGTATGGGCGGGGGAGCTGAAAAACTGTTTTTT	CASSMGGGAEKLFF
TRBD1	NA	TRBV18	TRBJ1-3	TGTGCCAGCTCACCACGGGGACAGCTCTCTGGAAACACCATATATTTT	CASSPRGQLSGNTIYF
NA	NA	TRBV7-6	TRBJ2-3	TGTGCCAGCAGCTCCGAGAGCATGCTCGATACGCAGTATTTT	CASSSESMLDTQYF
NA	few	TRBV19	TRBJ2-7	TGTGCCAGTAGTGACGACCTTCATCCGCTCGAGCAGTACTTC	CASSDDLHPLEQYF
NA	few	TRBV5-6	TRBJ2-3	TGTGCCAGCAGAACGGGGCGGACAGATACGCAGTATTTT	CASRTGRTDTQYF
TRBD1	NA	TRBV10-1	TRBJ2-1	TGCGCCAGCAGAGGGACAGACAATGAGCAGTTCTTC	CASRGTDNEQFF
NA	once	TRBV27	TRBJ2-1	TGTGCCAGCAGCAGTAGACAGGACAATGAGCAGTTCTTC	CASSSRQDNEQFF
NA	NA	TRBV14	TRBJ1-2	TGTGCCAGCAGCCTAACTCGCTATGGCTACACCTTC	CASSLTRYGYTF
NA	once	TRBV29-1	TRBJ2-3	TGCAGCGTTCGTTGGCAGGGGGAGGGAACAGATACGCAGTATTTT	CSVRWQGEGTDTQYF
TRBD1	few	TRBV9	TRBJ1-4	TGTGCCAGCAGCGTAGACAGGGGACTGTCGGTTGAAAAACTGTTTTTT	CASSVDRGLSVEKLFF
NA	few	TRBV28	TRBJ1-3	TGTGCCAGCAGTTGGCCGCAGAATCGGGCGTCTGGAGGAAACACCATATATTTT	CASSWPQNRASGGNTIYF
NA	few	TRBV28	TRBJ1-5	TGTGCCAGCAGTTACACAGGGCCCCGCAATCAGCCCCAGCATTTT	CASSYTGPRNQPQHF
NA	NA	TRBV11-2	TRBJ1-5	TGTGCCAGCAGCTTGGGCAGGGGTTGGAGCAATCAGCCCCAGCATTTT	CASSLGRGWSNQPQHF
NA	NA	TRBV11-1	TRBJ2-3	TGTGCCAGCAGCTTAGCCCCACAGGGCTCAAGCACAGATACGCAGTATTTT	CASSLAPQGSSTDTQYF
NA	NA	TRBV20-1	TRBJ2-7	TGCAGTGCTAGCCCCCCCCACGAGCAGTACTTC	CSASPPHEQYF
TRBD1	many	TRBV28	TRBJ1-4	TGTGCCAGCAGTTTGTCGACAGGGCCTAATGAAAAACTGTTTTTT	CASSLSTGPNEKLFF
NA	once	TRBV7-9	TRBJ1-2	TGTGCCAGCAGCTTAGCGGGGGCTAAAAATGGCTACACCTTC	CASSLAGAKNGYTF
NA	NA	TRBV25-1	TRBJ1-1	TGTGCCAGCAGTGAGGACGCCTCGGGGAACACTGAAGCTTTCTTT	CASSEDASGNTEAFF
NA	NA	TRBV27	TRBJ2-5	TGTGCCAGCAGCCGAACTATGGGGAAGACCCAGTACTTC	CASSRTMGKTQYF
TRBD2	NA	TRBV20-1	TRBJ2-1	TGCAGTGCTGTGAGACTAGCGGGAGGTAATGAGCAGTTCTTC	CSAVRLAGGNEQFF
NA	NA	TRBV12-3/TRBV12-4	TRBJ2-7	TGTGCCAGCAGAGATATGGCACCCGAGCAGTACTTC	CASRDMAPEQYF
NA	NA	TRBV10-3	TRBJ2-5	TGTGCCATCAGTGAGTCCTCAGAGACCCAGTACTTC	CAISESSETQYF
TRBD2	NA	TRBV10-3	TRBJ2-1	TGTGCCATCAGCCAGGCGGCTAGCGGGAGGGAAAACAATGAGCAGTTCTTC	CAISQAASGRENNEQFF
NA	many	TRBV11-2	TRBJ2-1	TGTGCCAGCAGCTTAAACGGGTTCGATGAGCAGTTCTTC	CASSLNGFDEQFF
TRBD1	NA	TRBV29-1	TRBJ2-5	TGCAGCGTGGACCGGACAGGGGGCCGAGAGACCCAGTACTTC	CSVDRTGGRETQYF
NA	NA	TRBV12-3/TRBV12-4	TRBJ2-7	TGTGCCAGCAGTTCCTTCCGGGACACGAGCTACGAGCAGTACTTC	CASSSFRDTSYEQYF
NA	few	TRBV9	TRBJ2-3	TGTGCCAGCAGCCCCACCCCCTCTAGCACAGATACGCAGTATTTT	CASSPTPSSTDTQYF
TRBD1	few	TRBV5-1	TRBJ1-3	TGCGCCAGCAGCGTGACAGGGGAGACTGGAAACACCATATATTTT	CASSVTGETGNTIYF